This T cell receptor beta chain originates from a study of response to subunit inactivated influenza vaccine. This clonotype was seen many times. TCRdb independently ran MiXCR on the RT-PCR reads; one entry per CDR3 protein. This table holds about 570,000 distinct CDR3 sequences, approximately 11% found once. Germline values: CDR1 DFQATT, CDR2 SNEGSKA (reference sequence). V lost 6 bases and J lost 4, with 19 bases in between. This CDR3 is built from 15 residues. The sample also formed part of further work on T cells expressing NK-cell markers. That study adds: UMIs were included in TCR beta cDNA generated by 5'RACE template switching. Out of eight donors sequenced, seven tested HCMV-seropositive and the remaining one seronegative. The sorts in several experiments were restricted to alpha-beta TCR T cells by an anti-gamma-delta TCR antibody.

The genes are TRBV20-1 and TRBJ2-1; the D is unclear. This receptor was obtained from a man in his fifties who received an inactivated influenza vaccine. The material was PBMCs from blood, obtained on the day of vaccination. CDR3 loop: CSARARPDRYNEQFF. In DNA, the CDR3 is TGCAGTGCAAGGGCCCGACCAGATCGTTACAATGAGCAGTTCTTC.